This entry concerns a single TCR beta chain. Its antigen is not identified. The sample is drawn from a study of tumor and adjacent non-tumor tissue in lung cancer. Study-level information: There were fewer than 15 adenocarcinoma, a couple of squamous cell carcinoma and 1 small cell lung cancer cases. Notes on the study in general: Tumor tissue had significantly higher TCR diversity than normal lung. Top 100 clones took a larger repertoire share in normal lung.

The CDR3 consists of 15 residues. Trimming left V 6 bases short and J 8 bases short, with 23 bases between. From germline, CDR1 is DFQATT and CDR2 SNEGSKA (reference sequence). Three rounds of nested PCR, following a modified ARM-PCR protocol, produced the TCRbeta library. Using its own MiXCR run on the multiplex PCR reads, TCRdb lists one record per CDR3 protein. The sample records some 70,000 distinct CDR3 sequences, nearly 70% being singletons. RNA was extracted from bulk tissue without any cell sorting. Distant lung tissue was collected more than 3 cm away from the tumor edge. This TCR was recovered from a woman in her fifties or sixties with non-small cell lung cancer. This chain connects TRBV20-1 to TRBJ2-1, with D perhaps TRBD1 (6 bases). The sequencing input was distant non-tumor lung tissue. This chain's CDR3 is CSASHCRGAGDEQFF. The CDR3 DNA sequence: TGCAGTGCCAGCCACTGCAGGGGCGCGGGTGATGAGCAGTTCTTC.